The 22 T cell receptor beta chains below were found in one sample sequenced in a study of PD-L1 blockade in urothelial cancer. Time point described: peripheral blood 6 weeks after treatment start. Assay used: immunoSEQ multiplex PCR; TCRdb lists only in-frame clones, some missing. This table holds 46,000 or so clones, around 85% found once. Sequencing was performed on PBMCs, taken around atezolizumab (anti-PD-L1) treatment. These receptor sequences come from a man aged 55 to 69 with urothelial cancer.

The J gene is TRBJ2-5, the V gene TRBV2; a possible D gene is TRBD1 (5 bases). Deletions cut 5 bases from V and 4 bases from J, with 8 bases between. CDR3 size: 12 residues. Germline CDR1 reads SNHLY; CDR2 reads FYNNEI. The CDR3 DNA sequence: TGTGCCAGCAGTCAGGGTCGAGAGACCCAGTACTTC. Amino acids: CASSQGRETQYF.

The chain has TRBV5-4 and TRBJ2-7, with 10 bases lining up with TRBD2. The V gene's germline CDR1 is SGHNT and CDR2 YYREEE (reference sequence). Trimming at V came to 4 bases and at J to 0 bases, leaving 4 bases not matched to a gene. This CDR3 region has 15 residues. Here the CDR3 DNA reads TGTGCCAGCAGCGTAGCGGGGGGCCTCTCCTACGAGCAGTACTTC. It translates to CASSVAGGLSYEQYF.

The chain links TRBV19 to TRBJ2-1; possibly TRBD2 for D (5 bases). The CDR3 contains 15 residues. Germline values: CDR1 LNHDA, CDR2 SQIVND (reference sequence). The V and J ends lost 1 base and 9 bases respectively, with 16 bases between them. This CDR3 is CASSIGPGAGSEQFF. The CDR3 region has the DNA TGTGCCAGTAGTATAGGCCCTGGTGCGGGCAGTGAGCAGTTCTTC.

This clone was seen more than once but under ten times. The chain links TRBV7-9 to TRBJ2-3, with 8 bases aligning to TRBD1. This CDR3 has 15 amino acids. With 5 bases clipped from V and 2 bases from J, the junction kept 6 bases outside the gene matches. Germline loops: CDR1 SEHNR, CDR2 FQNEAQ (reference sequence). The CDR3 DNA sequence: TGTGCCAGCAGCACCCGACAGGGGAACACAGATACGCAGTATTTT. It is translated as CASSTRQGNTDTQYF.

This chain uses TRBV11-2 with TRBJ2-3; D remains unclear. Germline-derived CDR1 and CDR2 are SGHAT and FQNNGV. Trimming removed 6 bases from V and 0 bases from J, with 13 bases in between. The CDR3 has 15 amino acids. The CDR3 here is CASSPIGGSTDTQYF. The DNA for the CDR3 is TGTGCCAGCAGTCCCATCGGCGGCAGCACAGATACGCAGTATTTT.

The J gene is TRBJ2-2, the V gene TRBV6-6; 9 bases fit TRBD2. Germline CDR1 and CDR2: MNHNY and SVGAGI (reference sequence). V dropped 0 bases and J dropped 4; count of bases not matched to a gene: 3. CDR3 length equals 16 residues. In DNA form, the CDR3 reads TGTGCCAGCAGTTACTCGATACTAGCGGGCACCGGGGAGCTGTTTTTT. Its translation: CASSYSILAGTGELFF.

The V and J genes are TRBV4-1 and TRBJ2-1; 7 bases line up with TRBD1. V was clipped by 5 bases and J by 5 bases; unmatched bases: 9. Germline CDR1 reads MGHRA; CDR2 reads YSYEKL. This CDR3 is built from 15 residues. CDR3: CASSLRQGGDNEQFF. DNA of the CDR3: TGCGCCAGCAGCTTACGACAAGGGGGCGACAATGAGCAGTTCTTC.

The sample holds one count of this clone. This chain connects TRBV29-1 to TRBJ2-1, with no clear D. This CDR3 has 12 residues. Germline lookup yields CDR1 SQVTM and CDR2 ANQGSEA. Trimming removed 7 bases from V and 0 bases from J, with 7 bases in between. CDR3 sequence (DNA): TGCAGCGGCGTAAGCTCCTACAATGAGCAGTTCTTC. This translates into CSGVSSYNEQFF.

The chain joins TRBV6-1 to TRBJ1-3, with D hard to call. Trimming stripped 4 bases from V and 0 bases from J, with 10 bases between. Germline V gene sequence: CDR1 MNHNS, CDR2 SASEGT. The CDR3 is 15 residues long. CDR3 bases: TGTGCCAGCAGTGTCCTGAATAGCTCTGGAAACACCATATATTTT. Protein: CASSVLNSSGNTIYF.

This clone was counted a few times. Here the CDR3 reads CASSLTFGSVYEQYF. The CDR3 nucleotides read TGTGCCAGCAGCTTAACATTCGGGTCAGTCTACGAGCAGTACTTC. The chain recombines TRBV11-3 with TRBJ2-7; D is uncertain. CDR3 length equals 15 residues. Per the germline V gene, CDR1 is SGHNT and CDR2 is YENEEA. V lost 2 bases, J lost 3 bases, and 14 bases lay in between.

V gene TRBV30 combines with J gene TRBJ2-1; D gene ambiguous. CDR3 length: 13 amino acids. Trimming removed 4 bases at V and 0 bases at J, with 7 bases between. Germline V lookup: CDR1 GTSNPN, CDR2 SVGIG (reference sequence). The CDR3 nucleotides are TGTGCCTGGACGAGAAGCTCCTACAATGAGCAGTTCTTC. This gives the protein CAWTRSSYNEQFF.

The chain is built from TRBV19 and TRBJ2-5; 7 bases fit TRBD1. Germline V gives CDR1 LNHDA, CDR2 SQIVND (reference sequence). This CDR3 spans 15 amino acids. V trimming: 3 bases; J trimming: 0 bases; junction bases outside the gene matches: 4. In nucleotides, the CDR3 is TGTGCCAGTAGTATCCGAGGGGGCTACCAAGAGACCCAGTACTTC. This codes for CASSIRGGYQETQYF.

This clone was detected once. The chain uses TRBV19 and TRBJ2-2, with 9 bases matching TRBD1. The V gene end was trimmed by 2 bases and the J gene end by 1 base; junction bases not matched to a gene: 5. CDR3 length: 17 residues. Germline V gene lookup returns CDR1 LNHDA and CDR2 SQIVND (reference sequence). The CDR3 loop is CASSITGTGKNTGELFF. Written as DNA, the CDR3 is TGTGCCAGTAGTATAACTGGGACAGGGAAGAACACCGGGGAGCTGTTTTTT. Drawing the rest from reference TRBV19 and TRBJ2-2, the complete variable domain is DGGITQSPKYLFRKEGQNVTLSCEQNLNHDAMYWYRQDPGQGLRLIYYSQIVNDFQKGDIAEGYSVSREKKESFPLTVTSAQKNPTAFYLCASSITGTGKNTGELFFGEGSRLTVL.

The chain has TRBV2 and TRBJ2-3; a possible D gene is TRBD2 (7 bases). The ends were cut back, 3 bases at V and 2 bases at J, with 12 bases in the middle. CDR3 length: 15 residues. Germline values: CDR1 SNHLY, CDR2 FYNNEI. CDR3 protein: CASSDNGGPTDTQYF. CDR3 in DNA: TGTGCCAGCAGTGACAACGGGGGGCCCACAGATACGCAGTATTTT.

The chain employs TRBV2 and TRBJ2-5; 7 bases fit TRBD2. Germline CDR1 and CDR2: SNHLY and FYNNEI. The CDR3 contains 13 residues. Germline trimming cut 6 bases from V and 5 bases from J; bases unmatched to any gene: 6. The CDR3 sequence is CASSLGLEETQYF. The CDR3 DNA follows: TGTGCCAGCAGCTTAGGACTAGAGGAGACCCAGTACTTC.

This chain connects TRBV18 to TRBJ2-3; perhaps TRBD2 as D (6 bases). The CDR3 is 15 residues long. CDR1 is KGHSH and CDR2 is LQKENI in the germline V gene. V lost 2 bases, J lost 0 bases, and 9 bases lay in between. The CDR3 protein is CASSPAGTSTDTQYF. The CDR3, as DNA: TGTGCCAGCTCACCAGCGGGGACTAGCACAGATACGCAGTATTTT.

This sequence joins TRBV15 and TRBJ2-3; 8 bases are shared with TRBD1. The germline CDR1 and CDR2 sequences are LNHNV and YYDKDF (reference sequence). The V gene end was trimmed by 3 bases and the J gene end by 5 bases; junction bases not matched to a gene: 4. This CDR3 comprises 14 residues. CDR3 protein: CATSSSGGGDTQYF. The CDR3 nucleotides read TGTGCCACCAGCAGCTCAGGGGGCGGAGATACGCAGTATTTT.

The rearrangement links TRBV5-1 to TRBJ1-2, with a possible D match to TRBD1 (5 bases). V was trimmed by 6 bases and J by 6 bases, leaving 18 bases between them. The CDR3 has 14 residues. In germline, CDR1 is SGHRS, CDR2 YFSETQ. CDR3 nucleotide sequence: TGCGCCAGCACTCCGTGGCCAGGGAATCATGGCTACACCTTC. Translating gives CASTPWPGNHGYTF.

This chain joins TRBV19 and TRBJ1-1; TRBD1 aligns across 7 bases. The CDR3 contains 14 residues. The ends lost 7 bases at V and 3 bases at J; junction bases unmatched: 8. The germline V gene encodes CDR1 LNHDA and CDR2 SQIVND (reference sequence). The CDR3 DNA sequence: TGTGCCAGTACCCCGACAGGGTGGGACACTGAAGCTTTCTTT. Amino acid sequence: CASTPTGWDTEAFF.

The chain is built from TRBV11-2 and TRBJ2-7; 11 nucleotides line up with TRBD2. The length of the CDR3 is 15 residues. V trimming: 2 bases; J trimming: 2 bases; junction bases outside the gene matches: 2. The germline V gene has CDR1 SGHAT and CDR2 FQNNGV. Written as DNA, the CDR3 is TGTGCCAGCAGCTTAACTAGCGGGGGTCCCTACGAGCAGTACTTC. It translates to CASSLTSGGPYEQYF.

This clone was seen a single time. This chain links TRBV11-2 with TRBJ2-7, with D possibly TRBD1 on 5 matching bases. The V end was cut by 1 base, the J end by 3 bases, with 10 bases between. CDR3 length: 14 amino acids. Germline values: CDR1 SGHAT, CDR2 FQNNGV. Written as DNA, the CDR3 is TGTGCCAGCAGCTTAGGTTTCAGGGACTACGAGCAGTACTTC. This gives the protein CASSLGFRDYEQYF.

The gene calls are TRBV19 and TRBJ1-2; D unclear. The CDR3 is 15 amino acids. Germline CDR1 and CDR2: LNHDA and SQIVND (reference sequence). Trimming took 2 bases from V and 7 from J, leaving 17 bases between them. The CDR3 coding sequence is TGTGCCAGTAGTATACGGAGGCAGGAGGGTCGTGGCTACACCTTC. Amino acid sequence: CASSIRRQEGRGYTF.